This is a list of T cell receptor beta chains from one sample in a study of T cells in Graves' hyperthyroidism and ophthalmopathy. TCRdb processed the multiplex PCR reads anew with MiXCR; each CDR3 protein has one entry. The sample shows under 350,000 distinct CDR3 sequences, approximately 15% of them seen only once. Sequenced: blood. These receptors were collected from a woman between 35 and 50 years old with Graves' hyperthyroidism. CDR3s include the opening cysteine and the closing phenylalanine or tryptophan. A D gene is named only where the DNA matches it firmly. Clone size is stated in some rows and not others, as once, few, many or a class when expanded.

v_gene	d_gene	j_gene	abundance	CDR3aa	CDR3nt
TRBV2	TRBD2	TRBJ2-7	many	CASRWSLAEAYEQYF	TGTGCCAGCAGGTGGAGTCTAGCGGAAGCCTACGAGCAGTACTTC
TRBV6-6	-	TRBJ2-1	few	CASSYSPGDEQFF	TGTGCCAGCAGTTACTCCCCCGGAGATGAGCAGTTCTTC
TRBV19	-	TRBJ1-2	few	CASSDTGVNYGYTF	TGTGCCAGTAGTGATACAGGAGTTAACTATGGCTACACCTTC
TRBV4-1	TRBD1	TRBJ2-3	-	CASSQGTGGLVDTQYF	TGCGCCAGCAGCCAGGGGACAGGGGGGCTAGTAGATACGCAGTATTTT
TRBV24-1	TRBD1	TRBJ1-5	few	CATSDPGQGNQPQHF	TGTGCCACCAGTGACCCGGGACAGGGTAATCAGCCCCAGCATTTT
TRBV6-2/TRBV6-3	-	TRBJ1-2	many	CASKDSYYGYTF	TGTGCCAGCAAGGACAGTTACTATGGCTACACCTTC
TRBV18	-	TRBJ1-5	-	CASSQGESGQPQHF	TGTGCCAGCTCTCAGGGTGAGAGTGGTCAGCCCCAGCATTTT
TRBV6-1	TRBD2	TRBJ2-7	-	CASSPREGRDEQYF	TGTGCCAGCAGCCCCCGCGAAGGGAGGGACGAGCAGTACTTC
TRBV6-1	-	TRBJ1-2	-	CAPWPLGGYTF	TGTGCCCCCTGGCCTTTGGGGGGCTACACCTTC
TRBV6-2/TRBV6-3	TRBD1	TRBJ1-5	-	CASSPGTGGFGDRRGNQPQHF	TGTGCCAGCAGCCCCGGGACAGGGGGCTTCGGGGATAGGAGGGGCAATCAGCCCCAGCATTTT
TRBV27	TRBD2	TRBJ2-1	many	CASRPGLAGYNEQFF	TGTGCCAGCAGACCCGGACTAGCGGGTTACAATGAGCAGTTCTTC
TRBV15	-	TRBJ1-4	few	CATSRDRGGSEKLFF	TGTGCCACCAGCAGAGATCGAGGGGGTAGTGAAAAACTGTTTTTT
TRBV2	TRBD1	TRBJ1-1	-	CASIGATGAAYTEAFF	TGTGCCAGCATTGGGGCGACAGGGGCGGCGTACACTGAAGCTTTCTTT
TRBV27	-	TRBJ2-3	many	CASKVRGSTDTQYF	TGTGCCAGCAAAGTCCGGGGGAGCACAGATACGCAGTATTTT
TRBV7-9	TRBD2	TRBJ2-1	-	CASSFTTGGAGLSSYNEQFF	TGTGCCAGCAGCTTTACAACGGGAGGGGCGGGCCTGAGCTCCTACAATGAGCAGTTCTTC
TRBV24-1	TRBD2	TRBJ2-1	few	CATSDPSGSNEQFF	TGTGCCACCAGTGACCCGAGCGGGAGCAATGAGCAGTTCTTC
TRBV28	-	TRBJ2-7	many	CASSENYYEQYF	TGTGCCAGCAGTGAAAACTACTACGAGCAGTACTTC
TRBV14	-	TRBJ2-7	many	CASSHTSQAYEQYF	TGTGCCAGCAGCCACACTTCTCAGGCCTACGAGCAGTACTTC
TRBV9	TRBD2	TRBJ2-5	many	CASSVVPSGPQETQYF	TGTGCCAGCAGCGTAGTCCCTAGCGGGCCACAAGAGACCCAGTACTTC
TRBV5-5	TRBD2	TRBJ2-1	-	CASSPSGRPTQWGEQFF	TGTGCCAGCAGCCCTAGCGGGAGGCCAACGCAGTGGGGGGAGCAGTTCTTC
TRBV5-8	TRBD2	TRBJ2-5	few	CASSSGTSGKGETQYF	TGTGCCAGCAGCTCCGGGACTAGCGGGAAAGGGGAGACCCAGTACTTC